The entry below gives a single TCR beta chain sequence along with its context. The same CDR3 arises from other DNA sequences in this sample as well. The V end was cut by 2 bases, the J end by 8 bases, with 10 bases between. CDR1 and CDR2 (germline): GTSNPN, SVGIG (reference sequence). The CDR3 extends over 13 amino acids. These data belong to a study of blood T cell repertoires in COVID-19. Overall study: Samples representing acute and convalescent COVID-19 were sourced from the United States, Italy and Spain. T cells, B-cell-depleted T cells, or PBMCs supplied cDNA or gDNA.

As handled by the study authors: It was from reference gene primer amplification that nucleated cell counts were estimated. Repertoires were generated with immunoSEQ multiplex PCR, while TCRdb's copy carries only in-frame clones and drops some. The D gene and trimming were derived from the DNA, and the V and J assignments and clone size from that table. The sample records more than 55,000 clones, about 70% being singletons. This TCR was recovered from a woman in her 70s with acute or convalescent COVID-19. V and J are TRBV30 and TRBJ1-6; D is perhaps TRBD1 (6 bases). The sequencing input was peripheral blood. The CDR3 here is CAWSKGGDSPLHF. CDR3 sequence (DNA): TGTGCCTGGAGTAAGGGGGGGGATTCACCCCTCCACTTT.